This section outlines one T cell receptor beta chain sequence together with its context. Its antigen is still unknown. This specimen comes from a study of cytomegalovirus exposure and HLA in healthy donors. Study at large: Previous work identified roughly 120 million unique TCR beta sequences from 200 million or so T cells.

The PCR had 60 Vbeta and 13 Jbeta primers. Using immunoSEQ multiplex PCR, the repertoire was profiled, and TCRdb retains in-frame clones only, with some absent. Of over 120,000 clones listed, 70% are singletons. Study-wide results and limits: Cytomegalovirus association was listed for around 170 TCR beta chains. Accurate prediction of most subjects' HLA-A and HLA-B alleles from TCR beta sequences was reported.

Trimming cost V 3 bases and J 6 bases, with 12 bases left between them. The CDR3 sequence is 13 residues long. Germline V gene data show CDR1 as SGHNT and CDR2 as YYREEE (reference sequence). The chain carries TRBV5-4 and TRBJ1-1; the D gene is possibly TRBD1 (6 bases). Sequencing was carried out using PBMCs. The sequence came from a woman in her sixties or seventies in good health and CMV-seropositive. The CDR3 spells CASSSRGRAEAFF. Here the CDR3 DNA reads TGTGCCAGCAGCTCCAGGGGAAGGGCTGAAGCTTTCTTT.